The clone carrying this TCR beta chain was picked up a small number of times. The antigen is undetermined. This sample was taken from a study of CD8+ T cells in alopecia areata. Study in general: Tofacitinib ran 6 to 18 months, followed by 6 months off drug.

Study findings and constraints: Patients shared TCRs less clearly than mice did, possibly for HLA-related reasons. There were also resident alphabeta T cells of normal skin sequenced in scalp samples.

The V gene's germline CDR1 is PRHDT and CDR2 FYEKMQ (reference sequence). The J segment lost 4 bases and the V segment lost 5 bases, leaving 3 bases of the junction unmatched. The CDR3 is 14 amino acids. Investigators isolated RNA and reverse transcribed it into cDNA to act as the sequencing template. Clones were read by immunoSEQ multiplex PCR, and TCRdb kept only the in-frame ones, dropping some. Of some 130,000 clones in the sample, 49% were seen once. It was from PBMCs that CD4+ and CD8+ T cells were sorted. Sequences were derived from CD8+ T cells sorted from blood, sampled at week 0. This receptor was taken from a human donor with alopecia areata. The chain has TRBV13 and TRBJ2-1; 9 nucleotides match TRBD2. This CDR3 reads CASSVSGGYNEQFF. The CDR3 DNA reads as TGTGCCAGCAGCGTGAGCGGGGGGTACAATGAGCAGTTCTTC.